The rows below give T cell receptor beta chains drawn from one sample of a study of blood T cell repertoires in COVID-19. Profiling relied on immunoSEQ multiplex PCR, and the TCRdb table lists in-frame clones only, not all of them. The table lists roughly 49,000 clones, 80% to 90% of them singletons, with roughly 6% in the top ten. Material for sequencing was peripheral blood. The receptors were sampled from an elderly woman with acute or convalescent COVID-19. Both conserved end residues are part of each CDR3. A D gene is named only where the DNA matches it firmly. The size field is filled for only some rows; it gives once, few, many or a size class.

cdr3_aa cdr3_nt j_call v_call clone_size d_call
CASSPLRENTIYF TGTGCCAGCAGCCCACTGAGGGAAAACACCATATATTTT TRBJ1-3 TRBV7-9 - -
CASSYRGRNTEAFF TGTGCCAGCAGTTACAGGGGGAGGAACACTGAAGCTTTCTTT TRBJ1-1 TRBV6-6 few -
CASSREGDRVYGYTF TGTGCCAGCAGCCGAGAGGGGGACAGGGTCTATGGCTACACCTTC TRBJ1-2 TRBV7-9 - TRBD1
CASSHQGGGSPLHF TGTGCCAGCAGCCATCAGGGGGGAGGCTCACCCCTCCACTTT TRBJ1-6 TRBV14 - TRBD1
CAWRGRGSGNTIYF TGTGCCTGGAGAGGTAGGGGCTCTGGAAACACCATATATTTT TRBJ1-3 TRBV30 few -
CASSIILAGTQDTQYF TGTGCCAGTAGTATAATACTAGCGGGGACGCAAGATACGCAGTATTTT TRBJ2-3 TRBV19 - TRBD2
CASSYSSSGSLYEQFF TGTGCCAGCAGTTACTCGTCTAGCGGGTCCCTTTATGAGCAGTTCTTC TRBJ2-1 TRBV6-6 - TRBD2
CASRYGGTGGQETQYF TGTGCCAGCAGGTACGGGGGAACCGGAGGACAAGAGACCCAGTACTTC TRBJ2-5 TRBV2 - -
CASSPSRSGELFF TGTGCCAGCAGCCCCAGTCGTTCCGGGGAGCTGTTTTTT TRBJ2-2 TRBV4-2 - -
CASSAPGGASSYGYTF TGTGCCAGCAGCGCCCCCGGGGGGGCGTCTTCGTATGGCTACACCTTC TRBJ1-2 TRBV28 - -
CASSLGQGVSSPLHF TGCGCCAGCAGCTTGGGACAGGGTGTGAGTTCACCCCTCCACTTT TRBJ1-6 TRBV5-1 - TRBD1
CASSEAGGRNQPQHF TGTGCCAGCAGCGAGGCAGGGGGCCGCAATCAGCCCCAGCATTTT TRBJ1-5 TRBV6-5 - TRBD1
CASSLEAGPNTEAFF TGCGCCAGCAGCTTGGAGGCGGGGCCAAACACTGAAGCTTTCTTT TRBJ1-1 TRBV5-1 - -
CASSLNQNYGYTF TGCGCCAGCAGTTTAAATCAGAACTATGGCTACACCTTC TRBJ1-2 TRBV5-1 - -
CASSLAVSGQGINNEQFF TGCGCCAGCAGCTTGGCGGTATCAGGACAGGGGATAAACAATGAGCAGTTCTTC TRBJ2-1 TRBV5-1 - TRBD1
CASSLVGVANYGYTF TGTGCCAGCAGCTTAGTCGGGGTAGCTAACTATGGCTACACCTTC TRBJ1-2 TRBV7-9 - -
CASSTEPSIGLANTEAFF TGCGCCAGCAGCACAGAACCTTCGATTGGTCTGGCGAACACTGAAGCTTTCTTT TRBJ1-1 TRBV5-1 - -
CASSQEGGFAGNTIYF TGTGCCAGCAGCCAGGAGGGGGGGTTCGCCGGAAACACCATATATTTT TRBJ1-3 TRBV7-6 - -
CASSEEQVYNSPLHF TGTGCCAGCAGTGAAGAACAGGTCTATAATTCACCCCTCCACTTT TRBJ1-6 TRBV25-1 - -
CASSLAGGGGGYTF TGTGCCAGCAGTCTAGCAGGGGGCGGTGGGGGCTACACCTTC TRBJ1-2 TRBV7-2 - TRBD1
CASRETGGDTEAFF TGTGCCAGTAGGGAGACAGGGGGAGACACTGAAGCTTTCTTT TRBJ1-1 TRBV25-1 - TRBD1
CASSAPSGVGETQYF TGTGCCAGCAGCGCCCCCTCAGGGGTGGGAGAGACCCAGTACTTC TRBJ2-5 TRBV9 few -